The T cell receptor beta chain under discussion was sequenced for a study of blood T cell repertoires in COVID-19. Across the study: Nucleic acid was either cDNA or gDNA, and it came from T cells, B-cell-depleted T cells, or PBMCs.

Original data processing: Estimated nucleated cell counts came from reference gene primer amplification. TCRdb keeps only in-frame clones here, not all; method: immunoSEQ multiplex PCR. The V and J calls and clone size come from that table; D and trimming were worked out from the DNA. The data show tens of thousands of clones, around 85% seen once. The receptor comes from a man between 45 and 60 years old with active COVID-19. The sample comprised peripheral blood.

CDR3 in amino acids: CASSATSGGLQETQYF. Here the CDR3 DNA reads TGTGCCAGCAGCGCGACTAGCGGGGGATTACAAGAGACCCAGTACTTC. The genes are TRBV9 and TRBJ2-5, with 12 bases matching TRBD2. The CDR3 spans 16 residues. Per germline, CDR1 SGDLS and CDR2 YYNGEE. V shed 3 bases, J shed 2 bases, and the junction held 5 bases outside the gene matches.